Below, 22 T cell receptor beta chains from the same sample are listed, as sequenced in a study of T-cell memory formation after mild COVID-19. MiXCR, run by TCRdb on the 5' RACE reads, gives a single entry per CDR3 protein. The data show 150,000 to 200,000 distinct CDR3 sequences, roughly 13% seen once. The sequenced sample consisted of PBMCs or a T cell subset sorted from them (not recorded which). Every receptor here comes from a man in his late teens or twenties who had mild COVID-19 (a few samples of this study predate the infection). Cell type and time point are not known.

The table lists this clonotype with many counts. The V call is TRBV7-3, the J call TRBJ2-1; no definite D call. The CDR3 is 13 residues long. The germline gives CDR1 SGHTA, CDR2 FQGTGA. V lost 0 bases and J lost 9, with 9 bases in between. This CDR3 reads CASSLTGLGEQFF. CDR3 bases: TGTGCCAGCAGCTTAACGGGCCTCGGTGAGCAGTTCTTC.

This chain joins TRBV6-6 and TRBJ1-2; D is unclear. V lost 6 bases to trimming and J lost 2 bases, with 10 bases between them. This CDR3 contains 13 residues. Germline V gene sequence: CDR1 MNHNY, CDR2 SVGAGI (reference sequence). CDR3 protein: CASSQTANYGYTF. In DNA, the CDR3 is TGTGCCAGCAGCCAGACTGCGAACTATGGCTACACCTTC.

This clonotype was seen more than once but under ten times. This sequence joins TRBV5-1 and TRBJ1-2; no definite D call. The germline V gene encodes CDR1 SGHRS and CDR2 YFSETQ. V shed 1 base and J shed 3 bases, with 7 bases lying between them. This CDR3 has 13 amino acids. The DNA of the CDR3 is TGCGCCAGCAGCTTGCTTGAAGACTATGGCTACACCTTC. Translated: CASSLLEDYGYTF.

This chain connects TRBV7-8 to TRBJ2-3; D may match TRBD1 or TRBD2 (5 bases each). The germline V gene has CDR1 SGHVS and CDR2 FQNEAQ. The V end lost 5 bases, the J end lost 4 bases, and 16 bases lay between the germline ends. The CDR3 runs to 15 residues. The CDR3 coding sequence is TGTGCCAGCAGCCCTCGGGACCCACTCCCAGATACGCAGTATTTT. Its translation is CASSPRDPLPDTQYF. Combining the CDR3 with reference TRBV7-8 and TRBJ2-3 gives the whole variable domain GAGVSQSPRYKVAKRGQDVALRCDPISGHVSLFWYQQALGQGPEFLTYFQNEAQLDKSGLPSDRFFAERPEGSVSTLKIQRTQQEDSAVYLCASSPRDPLPDTQYFGPGTRLTVL.

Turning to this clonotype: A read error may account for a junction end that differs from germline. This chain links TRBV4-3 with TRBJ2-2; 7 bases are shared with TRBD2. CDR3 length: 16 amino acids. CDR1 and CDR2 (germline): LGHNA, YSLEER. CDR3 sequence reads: CASSQDRPGVSGELIF. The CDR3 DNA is TGCGCCAGCAGCCAAGATCGGCCCGGGGTCAGCGGGGAGCTGATTTTT.

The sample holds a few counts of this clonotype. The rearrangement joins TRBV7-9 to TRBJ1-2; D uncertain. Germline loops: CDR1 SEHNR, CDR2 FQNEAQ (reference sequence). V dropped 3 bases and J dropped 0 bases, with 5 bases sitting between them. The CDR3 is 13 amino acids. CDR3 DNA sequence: TGTGCCAGCAGCTTGGAAGCTAACTATGGCTACACCTTC. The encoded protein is CASSLEANYGYTF.

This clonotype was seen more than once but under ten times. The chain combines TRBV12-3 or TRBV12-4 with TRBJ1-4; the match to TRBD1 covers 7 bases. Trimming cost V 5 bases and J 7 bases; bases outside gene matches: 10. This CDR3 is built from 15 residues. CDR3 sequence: CASSPNRGPSEKLFF. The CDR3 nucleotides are TGTGCCAGCAGTCCTAACAGGGGTCCAAGTGAAAAACTGTTTTTT.

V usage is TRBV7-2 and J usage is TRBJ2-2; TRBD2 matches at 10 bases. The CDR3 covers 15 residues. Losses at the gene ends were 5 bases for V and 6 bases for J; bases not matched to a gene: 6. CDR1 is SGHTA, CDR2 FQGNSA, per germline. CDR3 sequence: CASSRTSGVPGELFF. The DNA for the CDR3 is TGTGCCAGCAGCCGGACTAGCGGCGTACCCGGGGAGCTGTTTTTT. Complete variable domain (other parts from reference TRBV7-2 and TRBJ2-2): GAGVSQSPSNKVTEKGKDVELRCDPISGHTALYWYRQSLGQGLEFLIYFQGNSAPDKSGLPSDRFSAERTGGSVSTLTIQRTQQEDSAVYLCASSRTSGVPGELFFGEGSRLTVL.

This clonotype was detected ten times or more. The CDR3 region is CASSPYSTDTQYF. CDR3 sequence (DNA): TGTGCCAGCAGCCCCTATAGCACAGATACGCAGTATTTT. The chain couples TRBV7-2 to TRBJ2-3; no reliable D call. Trimming stripped 5 bases from V and 0 bases from J, with 6 bases between. The CDR3 runs to 13 residues. Germline V gene data show CDR1 as SGHTA and CDR2 as FQGNSA. The variable domain in full, completed from reference TRBV7-2 and TRBJ2-3, reads GAGVSQSPSNKVTEKGKDVELRCDPISGHTALYWYRQSLGQGLEFLIYFQGNSAPDKSGLPSDRFSAERTGGSVSTLTIQRTQQEDSAVYLCASSPYSTDTQYFGPGTRLTVL.

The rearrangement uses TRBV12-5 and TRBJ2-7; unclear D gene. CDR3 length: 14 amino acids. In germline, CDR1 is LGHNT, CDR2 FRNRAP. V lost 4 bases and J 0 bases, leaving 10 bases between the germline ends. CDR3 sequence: CASGSRPSSYEQYF. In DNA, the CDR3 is TGTGCTAGTGGTTCGCGGCCTAGCTCCTACGAGCAGTACTTC.

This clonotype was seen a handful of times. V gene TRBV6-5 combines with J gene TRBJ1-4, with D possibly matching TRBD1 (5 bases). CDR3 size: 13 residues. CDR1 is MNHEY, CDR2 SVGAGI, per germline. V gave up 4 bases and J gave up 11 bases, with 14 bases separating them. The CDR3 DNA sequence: TGTGCCAGCAGTTGGAGCGGAGAGGGGAAACTGTTTTTT. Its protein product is CASSWSGEGKLFF.

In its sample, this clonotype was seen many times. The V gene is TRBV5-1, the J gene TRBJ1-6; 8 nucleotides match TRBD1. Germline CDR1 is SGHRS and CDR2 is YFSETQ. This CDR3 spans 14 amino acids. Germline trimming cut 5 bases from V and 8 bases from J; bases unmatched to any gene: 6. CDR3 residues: CASRSDREYSPLHF. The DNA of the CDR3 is TGCGCCAGCAGATCGGACAGGGAATATTCACCCCTCCACTTT.

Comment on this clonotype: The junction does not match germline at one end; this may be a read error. This CDR3 reads CASSLAGILETQYF. CDR3 nucleotides: TGTGCTAGCAGCTTAGCTGGCATATTGGAGACCCAGTACTTC. The genes are TRBV7-7 and TRBJ2-5, with D uncertain. CDR1 is SSHAT, CDR2 FNYEAQ, per germline (reference sequence). The CDR3 extends over 14 amino acids.

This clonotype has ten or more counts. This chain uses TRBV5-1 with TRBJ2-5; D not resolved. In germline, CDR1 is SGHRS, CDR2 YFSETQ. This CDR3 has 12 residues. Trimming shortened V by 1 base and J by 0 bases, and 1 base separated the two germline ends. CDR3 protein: CASSLHQETQYF. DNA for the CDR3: TGCGCCAGCAGCTTGCACCAAGAGACCCAGTACTTC. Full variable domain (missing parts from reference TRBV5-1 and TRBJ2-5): KAGVTQTPRYLIKTRGQQVTLSCSPISGHRSVSWYQQTPGQGLQFLFEYFSETQRNKGNFPGRFSGRQFSNSRSEMNVSTLELGDSALYLCASSLHQETQYFGPGTRLLVL.

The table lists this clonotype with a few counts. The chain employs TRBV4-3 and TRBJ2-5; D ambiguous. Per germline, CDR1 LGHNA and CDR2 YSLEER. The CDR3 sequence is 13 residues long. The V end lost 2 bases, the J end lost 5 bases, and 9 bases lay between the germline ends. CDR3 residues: CASSQNRPETQYF. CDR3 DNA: TGCGCCAGCAGCCAAAACCGGCCCGAGACCCAGTACTTC.

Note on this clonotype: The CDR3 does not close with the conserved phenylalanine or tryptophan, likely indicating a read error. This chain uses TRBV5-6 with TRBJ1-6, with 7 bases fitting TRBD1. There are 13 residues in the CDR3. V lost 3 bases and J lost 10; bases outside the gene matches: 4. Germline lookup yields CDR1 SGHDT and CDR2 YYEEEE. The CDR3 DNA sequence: TGTGCCAGCAGCTGGGACAGTGGATCACCCCTCCACTTA. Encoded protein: CASSWDSGSPLHL.

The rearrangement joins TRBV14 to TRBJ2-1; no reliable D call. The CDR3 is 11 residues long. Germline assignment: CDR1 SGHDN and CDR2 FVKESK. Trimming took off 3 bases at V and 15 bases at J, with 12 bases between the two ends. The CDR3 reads CASSQSQRRFF. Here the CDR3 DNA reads TGTGCCAGCAGCCAGTCACAGAGGAGGTTCTTC.

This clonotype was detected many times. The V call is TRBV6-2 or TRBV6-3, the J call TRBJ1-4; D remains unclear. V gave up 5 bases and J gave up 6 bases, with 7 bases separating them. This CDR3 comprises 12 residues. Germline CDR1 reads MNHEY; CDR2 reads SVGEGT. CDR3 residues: CASSPADEKLFF. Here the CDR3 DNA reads TGTGCCAGCAGTCCCGCGGATGAAAAACTGTTTTTT.

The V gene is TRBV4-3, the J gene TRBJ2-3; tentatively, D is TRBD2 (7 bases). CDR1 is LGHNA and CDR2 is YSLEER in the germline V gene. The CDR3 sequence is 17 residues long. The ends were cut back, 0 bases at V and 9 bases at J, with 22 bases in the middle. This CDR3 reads CASSQDQPGGPLTTQYF. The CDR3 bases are TGCGCCAGCAGCCAAGATCAACCCGGGGGGCCTCTCACAACGCAGTATTTT.

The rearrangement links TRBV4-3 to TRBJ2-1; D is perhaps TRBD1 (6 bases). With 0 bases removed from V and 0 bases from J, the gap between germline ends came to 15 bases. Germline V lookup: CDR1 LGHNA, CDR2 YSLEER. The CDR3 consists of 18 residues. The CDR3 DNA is TGCGCCAGCAGCCAAGATCATCCAGGGGCCCGCTCCTACAATGAGCAGTTCTTC. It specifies CASSQDHPGARSYNEQFF.

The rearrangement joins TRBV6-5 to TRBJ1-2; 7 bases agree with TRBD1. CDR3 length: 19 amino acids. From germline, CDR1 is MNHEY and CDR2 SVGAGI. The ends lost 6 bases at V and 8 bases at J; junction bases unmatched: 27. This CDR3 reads CASRAIGLIKNRGFRGYTF. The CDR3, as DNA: TGTGCCAGCAGAGCGATAGGGTTAATTAAAAACAGGGGATTTAGGGGCTACACCTTC.

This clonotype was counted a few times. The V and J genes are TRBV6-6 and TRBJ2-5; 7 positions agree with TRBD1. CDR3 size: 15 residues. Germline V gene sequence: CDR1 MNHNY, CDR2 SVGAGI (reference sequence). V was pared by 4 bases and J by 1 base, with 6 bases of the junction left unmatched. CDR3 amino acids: CASSSLGTVQETQYF. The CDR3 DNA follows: TGTGCCAGCAGTTCACTAGGGACAGTCCAAGAGACCCAGTACTTC.